This passage covers 20 T cell receptor beta chains from one sample sequenced in a study of post-analysis software for immune sequencing data. Study-level findings and limits: Controls showed lower frequencies than patients for roughly five TRBV segments, and TRBV5-6, TRBV5-1 and TRBV20-1 were among these.

Carried by the TCR beta cDNA libraries were unique molecular identifiers. TCRdb reprocessed the PCR reads via MiXCR and lists one record per CDR3 protein. Of hundreds of thousands of distinct CDR3 sequences in the sample, roughly two fifths were seen once. These receptors' antigens are unknown. The sequenced sample consisted of blood. The receptors here all came from a girl aged 5 to 17 with multiple sclerosis.

Here the CDR3 DNA reads TGTGCCAGCAGCTTAGGGCCTGGCGGGACTCCCCGTCGGGATACGCAGTATTTT. It yields the protein CASSLGPGGTPRRDTQYF. The chain carries TRBV11-2 and TRBJ2-3, with D possibly being TRBD2 (6 bases). From germline, CDR1 is SGHAT and CDR2 FQNNGV. This CDR3 is 18 amino acids long. Trimming shortened V by 1 base and J by 6 bases, and 23 bases separated the two germline ends.

The V call is TRBV24-1, the J call TRBJ1-5; the D gene is possibly TRBD1 (6 bases). The germline V gene has CDR1 KGHDR and CDR2 SFDVKD. With 4 bases removed from V and 0 bases from J, the gap between germline ends came to 12 bases. CDR3 length equals 16 residues. DNA for the CDR3: TGTGCCACCAGTGAAACAGGGTTAGGTAGCAATCAGCCCCAGCATTTT. Translated: CATSETGLGSNQPQHF.

This clonotype was seen a few times. The chain joins TRBV9 to TRBJ1-6; the D is unclear. Germline V lookup: CDR1 SGDLS, CDR2 YYNGEE. The CDR3 length is 14 residues. Trimming removed 0 bases from V and 8 bases from J, with 9 bases in between. The CDR3, as DNA: TGTGCCAGCAGCGTAGGAGGGAACGATTCACCCCTCCACTTT. It translates to CASSVGGNDSPLHF.

The chain combines TRBV7-9 with TRBJ2-1; D ambiguous. This CDR3 comprises 13 residues. Trimming pared 5 bases from V and 9 bases from J, leaving 14 bases between. Germline-derived CDR1 and CDR2 are SEHNR and FQNEAQ (reference sequence). The CDR3 DNA reads TGTGCCAGCAGCCCCGCGGTCAGTGTTGAGCAGTTCTTC. It codes for CASSPAVSVEQFF.

The sample holds a few counts of this clonotype. The junction departs from germline at one end; a sequencing error may be responsible. V usage is TRBV20-1 and J usage is TRBJ1-1; D gene uncertain. Germline lookup yields CDR1 DFQATT and CDR2 SNEGSKA (reference sequence). The CDR3 has 11 amino acids. The DNA of the CDR3 is TGCAGTGCGAGAGTGAACACTGAAGCTTTCTTT. Encoded protein: CSARVNTEAFF.

V is TRBV4-2 and J is TRBJ2-7; 12 bases are shared with TRBD2. CDR3 length: 14 residues. Germline V CDR1 and CDR2: LGHNA, YNFKEQ. With V trimmed by 4 bases and J by 10 bases, 8 bases remained unmatched. Written as DNA, the CDR3 is TGTGCCAGCAGCCCTGGACTAGCGGGGCCCCTCCAGTACTTC. Translation gives CASSPGLAGPLQYF.

This clonotype was found a few times. The rearrangement joins TRBV20-1 to TRBJ2-5; perhaps TRBD1 as D (6 bases). This CDR3 comprises 15 residues. Trimming pared 0 bases from V and 4 bases from J, leaving 15 bases between. Germline V gene sequence: CDR1 DFQATT, CDR2 SNEGSKA (reference sequence). For the CDR3, the DNA is TGCAGTGCTAGAGATAGGGACAAAGGACGAGAGACCCAGTACTTC. It encodes CSARDRDKGRETQYF.

A word on this clonotype: An end of the junction does not agree with germline; a read error may underlie this. This chain uses TRBV12-3 or TRBV12-4 with TRBJ2-3; 7 bases map to TRBD1. This CDR3 spans 15 amino acids. The CDR3 here is CASSLWAGGEDAQYF. Here the CDR3 DNA reads TGTGCCAGCAGTTTATGGGCAGGGGGTGAAGATGCGCAGTATTTT.

The V call is TRBV20-1, the J call TRBJ2-1, with 8 bases fitting TRBD1. Germline assignment: CDR1 DFQATT and CDR2 SNEGSKA (reference sequence). The ends lost 6 bases at V and 0 bases at J; junction bases unmatched: 10. The CDR3 has 16 residues. CDR3 DNA sequence: TGCAGTGCAACCTCAGGGGGCCTTAGCTCCTACAATGAGCAGTTCTTC. Translated, it gives CSATSGGLSSYNEQFF.

With respect to this clonotype: Mismatch with germline at one junction end may stem from a read error. The chain couples TRBV7-3 to TRBJ2-1, with 10 bases fitting TRBD2. There are 15 residues in the CDR3. The germline CDR1 and CDR2 sequences are SGHTA and FQGTGA. The DNA of the CDR3 is TGTGTCAGCAGCTTAAGTAGCGGGGGGCCCAATGAGCAGTTCTTC. Encoded protein: CVSSLSSGGPNEQFF.

This clonotype was seen a handful of times. The rearrangement joins TRBV12-3 or TRBV12-4 to TRBJ2-7; 8 bases are a match to TRBD1. This CDR3 is 15 amino acids long. The ends lost 2 bases at V and 2 bases at J; junction bases unmatched: 5. The CDR3 protein is CASSLTGQGPYEQYF. CDR3 DNA: TGTGCCAGCAGTTTAACCGGACAGGGACCCTACGAGCAGTACTTC.

The V and J genes are TRBV12-3 or TRBV12-4 and TRBJ1-1; no clear D. The CDR3 is made up of 12 amino acids. V dropped 8 bases and J dropped 11 bases, with 18 bases sitting between them. The CDR3 DNA is TGTGCCAGCGGACCGTTCCGACTTGAGGCTTTCTTT. This encodes CASGPFRLEAFF.

The rearrangement uses TRBV3-1 and TRBJ2-1, with 15 positions matching TRBD2. The CDR3 is 17 residues long. The V gene's germline CDR1 is LGHDT and CDR2 YNNKEL (reference sequence). V trimming: 4 bases; J trimming: 9 bases; junction bases outside the gene matches: 10. The CDR3 region is CASSLQLGLAGGLEQFF. In nucleotides, the CDR3 is TGTGCCAGCAGCCTCCAACTCGGACTAGCGGGGGGGCTTGAGCAGTTCTTC.

This clonotype was seen only a few times. The CDR3 spells CASSKASLRGTDTQYF. The CDR3 nucleotides are TGTGCCAGCAGCAAAGCAAGTCTTCGGGGCACAGATACGCAGTATTTT. The rearrangement uses TRBV21-1 and TRBJ2-3. TRBV21-1 is an annotated pseudogene. The CDR3 length is 16 residues.

In the case of this clonotype: This may be a read error, as it is one base from a much larger clone. The CDR3 DNA is TGTGCCAGCAGCCGGACTAGCTCCTCTGGGGTCAACGTCCTGACTTTC. The encoded protein is CASSRTSSSGVNVLTF. V is TRBV12-3 or TRBV12-4 and J is TRBJ2-6; the match to TRBD2 covers 8 bases. The CDR3 runs 16 residues.

This clonotype was found a few times. This chain connects TRBV29-1 to TRBJ2-3, with D perhaps assigned TRBD1 or TRBD2 (5 bases each). The CDR3 runs to 14 residues. V was pared by 4 bases and J by 5 bases, with 16 bases between. Germline CDR1 reads SQVTM; CDR2 reads ANQGSEA. CDR3 in DNA: TGCAGCGTTGGATGGGGAGAGGGGAGAGATACGCAGTATTTT. This gives the protein CSVGWGEGRDTQYF.

The chain recombines TRBV9 with TRBJ1-4, with 7 bases identical to TRBD1. Germline CDR1 SGDLS, CDR2 YYNGEE. CDR3 size: 15 residues. Trimming took 3 bases from V and 0 from J; bases not matched to a gene: 2. In DNA form, the CDR3 reads TGTGCCAGCAGCGGAACAGGGGCAACTAATGAAAAACTGTTTTTT. It translates to CASSGTGATNEKLFF.

In this sample, this clonotype turned up a few times. V is TRBV29-1 and J is TRBJ2-7, with TRBD1 identical over 8 bases. The CDR3 has 14 amino acids. V trimming: 6 bases; J trimming: 2 bases; junction bases outside the gene matches: 9. Germline CDR1 reads SQVTM; CDR2 reads ANQGSEA. The CDR3 DNA reads as TGCAGCGTACAAGCGGTACAGGGGGCCTACGAGCAGTACTTC. This encodes CSVQAVQGAYEQYF.

This clonotype was counted only a few times. CDR3 sequence: CATSDGQGLVMTQYF. CDR3 DNA: TGTGCCACCAGTGATGGTCAGGGACTCGTCATGACCCAGTACTTC. This chain uses TRBV24-1 with TRBJ2-5; tentative D call: TRBD2 (6 bases). CDR1 KGHDR and CDR2 SFDVKD come from the germline V gene. The CDR3 totals 15 residues. Trimming shortened V by 3 bases and J by 7 bases, and 17 bases separated the two germline ends.

The chain has TRBV12-3 or TRBV12-4 and TRBJ2-1; the D gene is possibly TRBD2 (6 bases). The CDR3 is 13 residues long. Trimming took off 1 base at V and 9 bases at J, with 10 bases between the two ends. CDR3 sequence (DNA): TGTGCCAGCAGTTTAGGTAGGGAGGCTGAGCAGTTCTTC. This gives the protein CASSLGREAEQFF.